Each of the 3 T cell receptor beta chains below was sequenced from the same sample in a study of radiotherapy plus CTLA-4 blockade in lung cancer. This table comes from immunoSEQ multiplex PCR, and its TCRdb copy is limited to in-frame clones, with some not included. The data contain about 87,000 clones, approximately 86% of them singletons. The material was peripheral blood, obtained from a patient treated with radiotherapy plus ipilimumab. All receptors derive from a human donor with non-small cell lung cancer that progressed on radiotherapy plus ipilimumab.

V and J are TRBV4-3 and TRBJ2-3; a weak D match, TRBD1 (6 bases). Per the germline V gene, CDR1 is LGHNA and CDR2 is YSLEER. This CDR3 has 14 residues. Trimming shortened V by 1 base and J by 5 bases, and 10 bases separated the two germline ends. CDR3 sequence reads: CASSQAGAGDTQYF. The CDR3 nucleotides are TGCGCCAGCAGCCAAGCAGGGGCCGGAGATACGCAGTATTTT.

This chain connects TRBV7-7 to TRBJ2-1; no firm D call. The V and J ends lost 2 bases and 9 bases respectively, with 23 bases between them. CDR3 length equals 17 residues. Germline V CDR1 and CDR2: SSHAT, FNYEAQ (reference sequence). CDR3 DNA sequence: TGTGCCAGCAGCTTAAAGGTAGGGCGGCCTGGTAGTGGTGAGCAGTTCTTC. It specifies CASSLKVGRPGSGEQFF.

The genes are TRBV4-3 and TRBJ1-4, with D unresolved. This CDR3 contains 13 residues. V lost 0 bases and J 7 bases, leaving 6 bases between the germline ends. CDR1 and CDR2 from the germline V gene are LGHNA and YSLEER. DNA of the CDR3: TGCGCCAGCAGCCAAGATAGAGGTGAAAAACTGTTTTTT. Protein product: CASSQDRGEKLFF.